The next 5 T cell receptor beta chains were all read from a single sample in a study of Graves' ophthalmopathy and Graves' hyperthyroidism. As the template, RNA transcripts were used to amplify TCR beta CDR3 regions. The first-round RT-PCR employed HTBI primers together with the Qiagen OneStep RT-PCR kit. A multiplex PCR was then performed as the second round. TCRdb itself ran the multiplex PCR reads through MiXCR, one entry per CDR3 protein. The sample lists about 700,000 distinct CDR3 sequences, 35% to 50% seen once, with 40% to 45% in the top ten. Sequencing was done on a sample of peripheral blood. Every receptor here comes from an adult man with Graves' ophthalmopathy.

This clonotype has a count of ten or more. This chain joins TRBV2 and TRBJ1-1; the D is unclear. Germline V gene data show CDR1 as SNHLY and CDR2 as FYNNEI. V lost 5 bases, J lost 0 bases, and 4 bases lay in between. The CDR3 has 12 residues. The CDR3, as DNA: TGTGCCAGCAGTCCAATGAACACTGAAGCTTTCTTT. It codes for CASSPMNTEAFF.

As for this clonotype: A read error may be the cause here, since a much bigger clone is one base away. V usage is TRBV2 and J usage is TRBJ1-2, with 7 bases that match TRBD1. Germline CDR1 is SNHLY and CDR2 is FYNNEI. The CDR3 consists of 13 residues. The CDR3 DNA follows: TGTGCCAGCTCCGGACAGGAGAACTATGGCCACACCTTC. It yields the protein CASSGQENYGHTF.

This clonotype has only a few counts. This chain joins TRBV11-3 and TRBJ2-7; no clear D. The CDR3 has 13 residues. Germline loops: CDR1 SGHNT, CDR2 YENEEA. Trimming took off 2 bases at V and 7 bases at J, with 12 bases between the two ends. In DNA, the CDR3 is TGTGCCAGCAGCTTATTAGTAGGGCTGGAGCAGTACTTC. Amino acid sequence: CASSLLVGLEQYF.

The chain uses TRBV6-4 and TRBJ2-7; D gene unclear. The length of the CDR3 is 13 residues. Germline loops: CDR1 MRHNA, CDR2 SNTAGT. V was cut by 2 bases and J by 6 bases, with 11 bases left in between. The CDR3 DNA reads TGTGCCAGCAGTGACAGGGTCGTCACCGAGCAGTACTTC. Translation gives CASSDRVVTEQYF.

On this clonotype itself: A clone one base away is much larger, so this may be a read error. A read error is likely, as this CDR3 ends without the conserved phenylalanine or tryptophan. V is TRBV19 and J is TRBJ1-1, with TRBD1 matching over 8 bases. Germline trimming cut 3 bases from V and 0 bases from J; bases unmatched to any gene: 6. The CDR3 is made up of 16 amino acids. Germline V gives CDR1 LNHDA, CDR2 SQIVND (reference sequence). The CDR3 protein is CASSMVAGGLNTEAFS. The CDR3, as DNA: TGTGCCAGTAGTATGGTGGCAGGGGGCCTGAACACTGAAGCTTTCTCT.